The 30 T cell receptor beta chains below were found in one sample sequenced in a study of identical twins. TCRdb re-called the 5' RACE reads with MiXCR, one entry per CDR3 protein. The sample yields approximately 1.8 million distinct CDR3 sequences, under 35% seen once. The sequenced sample consisted of cord blood. The receptors stem from a newborn girl in good health.

J is TRBJ2-3 and V is TRBV20-1, with a tentative D call TRBD2 (6 bases). CDR3 length: 20 amino acids. Germline CDR1 DFQATT, CDR2 SNEGSKA (reference sequence). Trimming stripped 1 base from V and 6 bases from J, with 32 bases between. The CDR3 here is CSARATRLVVTLTPRDTQYF. The CDR3 DNA is TGCAGTGCTAGAGCCACCAGACTAGTAGTAACGCTCACGCCTCGGGATACGCAGTATTTT.

The table lists this clonotype with a count of one. One end of the junction fails to match germline, which may point to a read error. The chain recombines TRBV5-1 with TRBJ2-6, with D perhaps matching TRBD2 (6 bases). This CDR3 comprises 16 residues. Germline-derived CDR1 and CDR2 are SGHRS and YFSETQ. CDR3 bases: TGCGCCAGCAGCTTGGTTAGCGGCTCTGGGGCCAGCGTCCTGACTTTC. It encodes CASSLVSGSGASVLTF.

The chain couples TRBV12-3 or TRBV12-4 to TRBJ1-5; D is possibly TRBD1 (5 bases). The CDR3 totals 15 residues. V shed 6 bases and J shed 5 bases, with 17 bases lying between them. CDR3 sequence (DNA): TGTGCCAGCAGGCCCCAGGGCAGGTACTATCAGCCCCAGCATTTT. Translating gives CASRPQGRYYQPQHF.

The chain is built from TRBV24-1 and TRBJ1-5; 7 nucleotides match TRBD1. CDR1 and CDR2 from the germline V gene are KGHDR and SFDVKD. There are 13 residues in the CDR3. Trimming at V came to 10 bases and at J to 2 bases, leaving 4 bases not matched to a gene. This CDR3 reads CATGQTGNQPQHF. The CDR3 DNA reads TGTGCCACGGGACAGACGGGCAATCAGCCCCAGCATTTT.

This clonotype was observed a handful of times. V usage is TRBV10-3 and J usage is TRBJ2-7; tentative D call: TRBD1 (5 bases). The V gene's germline CDR1 is ENHRY and CDR2 SYGVKD. Deletions cut 6 bases from V and 5 bases from J, with 14 bases between. This CDR3 comprises 13 residues. The CDR3 coding sequence is TGTGCCATCAGCGGTAGGGGTGCGAACGAGCAGTACTTC. This encodes CAISGRGANEQYF.

Only a few counts were recorded for this clonotype. The CDR3 DNA is TGTGCCAGCAGTTACGGGGGGTCTCCTAATTCACCCCTCCACTTT. Its translation: CASSYGGSPNSPLHF. The chain recombines TRBV6-5 with TRBJ1-6; perhaps TRBD1 as D (5 bases). Germline CDR1 MNHEY, CDR2 SVGAGI. Trimming pared 2 bases from V and 6 bases from J, leaving 11 bases between. This CDR3 is 15 amino acids long.

This clonotype was seen a handful of times. CDR3 protein: CASSLPTSGSNEQYF. CDR3 nucleotides: TGTGCCAGCAGTTTACCGACTAGCGGGAGCAATGAGCAGTACTTC. This chain uses TRBV28 with TRBJ2-7; 12 nucleotides align to TRBD2. This CDR3 has 15 residues. J gave up 7 bases and V 2 bases, and 6 bases lay outside the gene matches. Germline V gene sequence: CDR1 MDHEN, CDR2 SYDVKM.

J is TRBJ1-5 and V is TRBV18; D gene uncertain. V dropped 1 base and J dropped 0 bases, with 13 bases sitting between them. Per germline, CDR1 KGHSH and CDR2 LQKENI. CDR3 length equals 17 residues. Here the CDR3 reads CASSPLPGPYSNQPQHF. The CDR3 DNA reads as TGTGCCAGCTCACCACTTCCGGGTCCCTATAGCAATCAGCCCCAGCATTTT. Full variable domain (rest looked up from reference TRBV18 and TRBJ1-5): NAGVMQNPRHLVRRRGQEARLRCSPMKGHSHVYWYRQLPEEGLKFMVYLQKENIIDESGMPKERFSAEFPKEGPSILRIQQVVRGDSAAYFCASSPLPGPYSNQPQHFGDGTRLSIL.

The genes are TRBV7-9 and TRBJ1-1, with a possible D match to TRBD1 (5 bases). The V end lost 1 base, the J end lost 6 bases, and 15 bases lay between the germline ends. Germline loops: CDR1 SEHNR, CDR2 FQNEAQ (reference sequence). This CDR3 contains 15 residues. The CDR3 sequence is CASSLGSSGGAEAFF. The CDR3 coding sequence is TGTGCCAGCAGCTTAGGGTCGTCTGGGGGGGCTGAAGCTTTCTTT.

This clonotype occurred a few times. The chain is built from TRBV28 and TRBJ2-5; 12 positions agree with TRBD2. V lost 6 bases and J lost 1; bases outside the gene matches: 6. This CDR3 is 16 amino acids long. CDR1 and CDR2 from the germline V gene are MDHEN and SYDVKM. CDR3 sequence: CASRLTSGRTQETQYF. CDR3 bases: TGTGCCAGCAGACTTACTAGCGGGAGGACCCAAGAGACCCAGTACTTC.

The rearrangement joins TRBV12-5 to TRBJ1-1, with D possibly being TRBD1 (5 bases). The V gene's germline CDR1 is LGHNT and CDR2 FRNRAP. The V end lost 3 bases, the J end lost 1 base, and 9 bases lay between the germline ends. CDR3 length: 14 residues. CDR3 sequence: CASGFGHGNTEAFF. As DNA, the CDR3 is TGTGCTAGTGGTTTTGGACATGGGAACACTGAAGCTTTCTTT.

The chain is built from TRBV6-1 and TRBJ1-5; D might be TRBD1 (5 bases). The CDR3 totals 16 residues. Trimming pared 1 base from V and 5 bases from J, leaving 15 bases between. Per germline, CDR1 MNHNS and CDR2 SASEGT. The CDR3 reads CASSEGSQGGYQPQHF. The CDR3 DNA is TGTGCCAGCAGTGAAGGTTCGCAGGGAGGGTATCAGCCCCAGCATTTT.

A few counts support this clonotype. The chain combines TRBV4-1 with TRBJ1-2; D is ambiguous. The CDR3 has 14 amino acids. Germline V gives CDR1 MGHRA, CDR2 YSYEKL. V was trimmed by 6 bases and J by 4 bases, leaving 15 bases between them. CDR3 DNA: TGCGCCAGCAGTCCCCAGCCGGACGGCTATGGCTACACCTTC. Residues: CASSPQPDGYGYTF.

The chain joins TRBV27 to TRBJ1-2; D may be TRBD1 (5 bases). The CDR3 runs to 15 residues. In germline, CDR1 is MNHEY, CDR2 SMNVEV (reference sequence). Trimming pared 0 bases from V and 5 bases from J, leaving 13 bases between. The CDR3 bases are TGTGCCAGCAGTTTATCTGTCTGGGGGGTATATGGCTACACCTTC. It translates to CASSLSVWGVYGYTF.

The V call is TRBV14, the J call TRBJ2-5; 10 bases line up with TRBD2. This CDR3 comprises 17 residues. V lost 2 bases to trimming and J lost 5 bases; unmatched junction nucleotides: 11. Germline assignment: CDR1 SGHDN and CDR2 FVKESK. CDR3 coding DNA: TGTGCCAGCAGCCAACGTTCTAGGCTAGCGGGAGCGGAGACCCAGTACTTC. It yields the protein CASSQRSRLAGAETQYF.

In its sample, this clonotype was seen a few times. This chain uses TRBV12-5 with TRBJ2-3; a weak D match, TRBD2 (5 bases). Per germline, CDR1 LGHNT and CDR2 FRNRAP. This CDR3 has 14 residues. V lost 1 base and J 3 bases, leaving 8 bases between the germline ends. The CDR3 here is CASGLGGATDTQYF. The DNA for the CDR3 is TGTGCTAGTGGTTTGGGGGGAGCGACAGATACGCAGTATTTT.

The sample holds a few counts of this clonotype. The chain recombines TRBV28 with TRBJ1-2, with 7 bases aligning to TRBD1. The trim removed 3 bases at V and 8 bases at J, leaving 9 bases unmatched. Germline V lookup: CDR1 MDHEN, CDR2 SYDVKM. The CDR3 totals 14 residues. The CDR3 nucleotides read TGTGCCAGCAGTTTGAACAGGGGTTTTGGAGGCTACACCTTC. Its protein is CASSLNRGFGGYTF.

Only a few counts were recorded for this clonotype. V and J are TRBV29-1 and TRBJ1-1; D is ambiguous. V was shortened by 2 bases and J by 7 bases, with 5 bases between the two germline ends. The CDR3 runs to 10 residues. Germline CDR1 SQVTM, CDR2 ANQGSEA. As DNA, the CDR3 is TGCAGCGTTGAAAGGAGTGAAGCTTTCTTT. Protein sequence: CSVERSEAFF.

The chain is built from TRBV21-1 and TRBJ2-7; the tabulated D call, TRBD1, remains unverified against the DNA. TRBV21-1 is a recognized pseudogene. This CDR3 region has 19 residues. This CDR3 reads CASSNSLLRTGGPLYEQYF. The DNA for the CDR3 is TGTGCCAGCAGCAACTCTCTACTGAGAACAGGGGGCCCCTTATACGAGCAGTACTTC.

This chain uses TRBV2 with TRBJ2-1; 8 bases fit TRBD2. Germline V gene data show CDR1 as SNHLY and CDR2 as FYNNEI. The V gene end was trimmed by 2 bases and the J gene end by 4 bases; junction bases not matched to a gene: 10. This CDR3 is built from 17 residues. CDR3: CASSEWAGGAPYNEQFF. CDR3 coding DNA: TGTGCCAGCAGTGAATGGGCGGGGGGCGCCCCGTACAATGAGCAGTTCTTC.

CDR3 sequence: CASSLHRRDTEAFF. The CDR3 bases are TGTGCCAGCAGTTTACACAGGAGGGACACTGAAGCTTTCTTT. The chain couples TRBV28 to TRBJ1-1; D may be TRBD1 (5 bases). The CDR3 runs 14 residues. Germline lookup yields CDR1 MDHEN and CDR2 SYDVKM. V gave up 2 bases and J gave up 3 bases, with 10 bases separating them.

The chain combines TRBV7-9 with TRBJ1-2; unclear D gene. V lost 1 base, J lost 2 bases, and 14 bases lay in between. CDR1 SEHNR and CDR2 FQNEAQ come from the germline V gene (reference sequence). The CDR3 loop spans 16 amino acids. The CDR3 DNA is TGTGCCAGCAGCTTAGTACCCGGACCGCAAAACTATGGCTACACCTTC. As protein: CASSLVPGPQNYGYTF.

J is TRBJ1-4 and V is TRBV20-1; D gene uncertain. The V end was cut by 6 bases, the J end by 7 bases, with 18 bases between. The CDR3 has 14 amino acids. Germline assignment: CDR1 DFQATT and CDR2 SNEGSKA (reference sequence). The CDR3 region has the DNA TGCAGTGCACCCCCGTTGGGGTTGGGTGAAAAACTGTTTTTT. It translates to CSAPPLGLGEKLFF.

In its sample, this clonotype was seen a few times. The rearrangement uses TRBV12-3 or TRBV12-4 and TRBJ1-4; 9 bases are a match to TRBD1. V was pared by 3 bases and J by 8 bases, with 7 bases of the junction left unmatched. This CDR3 is built from 15 residues. The DNA of the CDR3 is TGTGCCAGCAGTTTCAGGGGGACAGGGAAAGAAAAACTGTTTTTT. Protein sequence: CASSFRGTGKEKLFF.

The rearrangement joins TRBV6-4 to TRBJ2-1, with D maybe TRBD2 (5 bases). Germline V gene sequence: CDR1 MRHNA, CDR2 SNTAGT. V was shortened by 2 bases and J by 9 bases, with 17 bases between the two germline ends. The CDR3 extends over 15 amino acids. The CDR3 nucleotides read TGTGCCAGCAGTGACGGGTGGACTCCCTTTAGTGAGCAGTTCTTC. Translation gives CASSDGWTPFSEQFF.

The rearrangement links TRBV20-1 to TRBJ1-6; D gene uncertain. The V end lost 1 base, the J end lost 7 bases, and 8 bases lay between the germline ends. The CDR3 extends over 13 amino acids. CDR1 DFQATT and CDR2 SNEGSKA come from the germline V gene (reference sequence). CDR3 in amino acids: CSARVTGNSPLHF. Written as DNA, the CDR3 is TGCAGTGCTAGAGTGACGGGGAATTCACCCCTCCACTTT.

Points on this clonotype: A much larger clonotype is one base distant, so this may be a read error. V usage is TRBV10-3 and J usage is TRBJ2-1, with TRBD2 matching 7 bases. V was pared by 5 bases and J by 7 bases, with 5 bases of the junction left unmatched. The CDR3 runs 13 residues. Germline CDR1 reads ENHRY; CDR2 reads SYGVKD. The CDR3 sequence is CAISPYGGNEQFF. In DNA form, the CDR3 reads TGTGCCATCAGTCCTTACGGGGGGAATGAGCAGTTCTTC.

Turning to this clonotype: An end of the junction does not agree with germline; a read error may underlie this. The chain uses TRBV28 and TRBJ2-3; D gene ambiguous. In germline, CDR1 is MDHEN, CDR2 SYDVKM. CDR3 size: 14 residues. In DNA, the CDR3 is TGTGCCTGCAGTTCGCAGACCCTCACAGATACGCAGTATTTT. It translates to CACSSQTLTDTQYF.

This chain joins TRBV25-1 and TRBJ2-1; 8 bases agree with TRBD1. The CDR3 is 15 amino acids. Germline V gene data show CDR1 as MGHDK and CDR2 as SYGVNS. V lost 7 bases and J lost 0; bases outside the gene matches: 5. CDR3 sequence: CASNPTGGSYNEQFF. Written as DNA, the CDR3 is TGTGCCAGCAACCCCACAGGGGGCTCCTACAATGAGCAGTTCTTC. Using reference TRBV25-1 and TRBJ2-1 for the parts outside the CDR3, the full variable domain is EADIYQTPRYLVIGTGKKITLECSQTMGHDKMYWYQQDPGMELHLIHYSYGVNSTEKGDLSSESTVSRIRTEHFPLTLESARPSHTSQYLCASNPTGGSYNEQFFGPGTRLTVL.

This rearrangement joins TRBV4-1 to TRBJ2-1; TRBD1 matches at 9 bases. This CDR3 is built from 17 residues. V trimming: 0 bases; J trimming: 12 bases; junction bases outside the gene matches: 15. Germline assignment: CDR1 MGHRA and CDR2 YSYEKL. The CDR3 region has the DNA TGCGCCAGCAGCCAAGATAGGCCGGGACAGGGTGTCTTGGGGCAGTTCTTC. Translating gives CASSQDRPGQGVLGQFF.